This T cell receptor beta chain was found in a study of cytomegalovirus exposure and HLA in healthy donors (dated by TCRdb to the late 2010s). At the level of the whole study: An earlier analysis of approximately 640 of the donors reported approximately 270 Gb of sequence data and 100 million to 140 million unique TCR beta sequences from roughly 180 million T cells. An early release that covered some 630 HLA-typed donors contained approximately 300 gigabases of sequencing data and around 80 million unique TCR sequences. Among the roughly 390 genotyped donors, 75% to 90% belonged to the genetic ancestry cluster associated with self-reported Caucasian donors. The study aimed to test whether signatures of past pathogen exposure could be identified by cataloging public T cell receptors. The study used immunosequencing to profile the T cell repertoires of approximately 630 subjects and linked those repertoires to cytomegalovirus serostatus. Along with the roughly 670-subject first cohort, a separate validation cohort of around 110 different subjects was used. The study combined high-throughput TCR immunosequencing, statistical association of individual TCRs with disease status, and machine learning to predict cytomegalovirus infection status. In a later analysis, previously published TCR beta repertoires from 550 to 700 donors were re-analyzed and high-resolution HLA genotyping was added so that TCR occurrence patterns could be studied. Rather than using new phenotypic data, the later analysis identified candidate immune exposures from TCR beta sequences and from how often those sequences occurred across donors. In an earlier analysis of 587 of the donors, high-throughput TCR beta sequencing was used to judge whether each TCR beta V gene segment behaved as functional or pseudogenic. Alongside the repertoire data, information on donor age, sex, ethnicity and CMV serostatus was compiled. A later genetic analysis used genome-wide SNP genotypes for 398 of the 666 donors, treating that subset as a discovery cohort. All discovery cohort repertoires had been generated on a single sequencing platform. Both class I and class II loci were covered by HLA typing, at four-digit resolution. Typing coverage varied by locus: roughly 620-630 donors for A, B, C, DRB1 and DQB1; some 520 for DQA1; approximately 610 for DPA1; 400 to 480 for DPB1. Because of strong linkage in the cohort, roughly five DR-DQ haplotypes were treated as single units for association and clustering. Among about 400 genotyped donors of the cohort, an average of around 220,000 unique TCR beta nucleotide sequences was sequenced per donor, of which 15% to 20% were non-productive. The paper as a whole reports these results and caveats: Linkage disequilibrium might explain the correlated functional status among segregating V segments, but an unknown experimental factor could not be excluded. The authors suggested that the approach could potentially be extended to other disease states and immunological phenotypes. A later analysis found that TCR association rates varied across HLA loci, with DRB1 alleles showing the most associated TCRs and HLA-C alleles the fewest. Roughly uniform sequencing depth across donors was assumed in presence/absence analyses, although this assumption may not hold. In a later analysis, most CMV-associated TCR beta chains were found to appear HLA-restricted, with HLA associations seemingly driven largely by CMV exposure. While some public TCRs were present in many individuals, most TCR sequences turned up only very rarely across donors. According to a later genetic analysis, donors in an Asian-associated ancestry cluster had fewer N-insertions in productive TCRs than the approximately 650-donor mean. Because counts were too low, roughly 17 rarely observed V segments, including chromosome 9 orphons, were left out of the earlier analysis of approximately 580 of the donors. A total of 150 or so TCR beta chains were listed by the study as associated with cytomegalovirus. In an earlier analysis of a few hundred of the donors, most TCR beta V segments were observed in productive rearrangements about 87% or about 30% of the time, broadly matching IMGT annotations. In a later analysis, HLA-associated TCR beta chains were found to be more clonally expanded and to have lower generation probabilities than equally common non-associated chains. In a later analysis, more than 15,000 TCR beta sequences were associated with specific HLA alleles at a false discovery rate of 0.05. Some IMGT-functional V segments, including TRBV6-2 and TRBV6-3, could not be told apart with the 87-base-pair reads, so those segments were excluded. Immune exposure information for the cohort was limited to CMV serostatus. A further reported finding was that TCR beta sequences accurately predicted the HLA-A and HLA-B alleles for most subjects in the first cohort. HLA typing was unavailable for some donors at each locus, so association tests used only the typed subset. Assigning TCR associations to individual alleles was difficult when HLA alleles, especially DR and DQ, strongly co-occurred. Only TCR beta chains were sequenced in this cohort, and the absence of alpha or paired-chain data limited detectable features. The classifier was reported to diagnose cytomegalovirus status with high specificity and sensitivity in both the original cohort and the validation cohort. A cluster of highly shared sequence variants was judged likely to be a technical artifact of the sequencing pipeline. V-gene and J-gene trimming of TCR beta chains was associated with a missense DCLRE1C variant in a later genetic analysis, and the association was replicated in an independent cohort. Several of the top co-occurrence clusters appeared to be linked to parvovirus B19, influenza, CMV and Epstein-Barr virus, according to a later analysis. In vitro tests confirmed that three of the cytomegalovirus-associated TCR beta chains recognize cytomegalovirus antigens.

The library was made by the immunoSEQ multiplex PCR assay. A mixture of 60 forward primers for TCR Vbeta segments and 13 reverse primers for TCR Jbeta segments was used in the multiplex PCR. A multiplex PCR assay on genomic DNA amplified the CDR3 region of rearranged TCR beta genes. The amplified TCR beta libraries were sequenced on the Illumina HiSeq System as 87-base-pair reads. The paper's data handling went like this. A later analysis counted about 82 million unique TCR beta chains across the 666 repertoires, and roughly 9.9 million of these chains were shared by at least two donors. A nearest-neighbor algorithm error-corrected the raw reads and collapsed the reads into unique sequences, merging closely related sequences to remove PCR and sequencing errors. CDR3 sequences were aligned to IMGT reference sequences to assign V, D and J gene segments. For a sequence to be retained, a match of at least six nucleotides was required to both a V gene segment and a J gene segment. A rearrangement counted as productive if the CDR3 had no stop codons and remained in frame with V and J, and every other rearrangement counted as non-productive. Following IMGT convention, CDR3 was defined as the stretch from the second conserved V-encoded cysteine to the conserved J-encoded phenylalanine. The earlier analysis of 587 of the donors excluded sequences that lacked an unambiguous match to a single V gene segment. In an earlier analysis of some 590 of the donors, V segments were called functional above 56.7% productive rearrangements and were called segregating when the between-donor standard deviation exceeded 5%. A statistical classification framework was built for diagnosing cytomegalovirus status from the catalog of TCR beta chain sequences. In a later analysis, V and J genes were assigned by comparing TCR nucleotide sequences against IMGT/GENE-DB human TR gene sequences. A later analysis assigned CDR3 sequences and most-parsimonious VDJ recombination scenarios with the TCRdist pipeline. In a later analysis, each TCR beta chain was defined by its CDR3 amino acid sequence together with its V-gene family, and reads lacking a unique V-gene family were excluded. A later analysis removed 450 to 600 highly shared, low-generation-probability nucleotide sequences to deal with suspected cross-contamination and a sequencing artifact. In a later analysis, a clonal expansion index was calculated for each public chain from normalized within-repertoire ranks of inferred template counts. In a later analysis, generation probabilities were computed using a VDJ recombination model fitted to out-of-frame rearrangements, and the results were checked against IGoR. A later analysis scored TCR-TCR, TCR-HLA and TCR-CMV co-occurrence with hypergeometric tests, applying a repertoire-size bias correction to TCR pairs. In a later analysis, false discovery rates were estimated by permuting HLA or CMV assignments 20 times. In a later analysis, co-occurring TCRs were grouped using DBSCAN, with TCRdist sequence similarity added in when clustering inside HLA-allele-positive subsets. For co-occurrence clustering, repertoires with fewer than 30,000 or more than 120,000 public chains were excluded, along with four or five repertoires with anomalous nucleotide sharing. Here the immuneACCESS table is served through TCRdb, limited to in-frame sequences with V and J called. Missing clones are a known gap in these copies; in checked studies unresolved V genes cover under half, and the rest lacks a known reason. V, J and clone size reflect that table, while D and trimming were determined from the DNA. The sample table holds roughly 180,000 clones, of which roughly a tenth were seen once. Over 1% of the sample comes from the top ten.

In total, 600 or so healthy bone marrow donors made up the cohort. At the time of sampling, all cohort members were nominally healthy, though unrecorded immune exposures were likely present. The donor was CMV seropositive and belonged to the group of 250 to 300 seropositive cohort members. Each donor provided a peripheral blood sample, and peripheral blood mononuclear cells were used for TCR beta sequencing. The Qiagen DNeasy Blood Extraction Kit was used to extract genomic DNA from the blood cell samples. V loses 0 bases of germline sequence and J loses 0 bases, and the interval between the two ends is 12 bases. CDR1 and CDR2 (MNHNS, SASEGT) derive from the germline V gene. From the cysteine up to the phenylalanine, the CDR3 has a length of 17 residues. CDR3 DNA is the only sequence kept; it has 51 bases, read in frame from the first base. This clone has a handful of counts. It lacks a known antigen. No much larger clone is present one base from it, and per-base qualities are unavailable.

The specimen was PBMCs. The sequence was obtained from a woman aged 25 to 45 in good health and CMV-seropositive. This chain joins TRBV6-1 to TRBJ1-5, with no D gene named confidently. The bases are TGTGCCAGCAGTGAAGCTGGCGGCTTCTATAGCAATCAGCCCCAGCATTTT. Translated, it gives CASSEAGGFYSNQPQHF.